This passage covers 28 T cell receptor beta chains from one sample sequenced in a study of cytomegalovirus exposure and HLA in healthy donors. Primers: 60 Vbeta forward and 13 Jbeta reverse. Assay: immunoSEQ multiplex PCR; the TCRdb copy retains only in-frame clones and omits some. Among 120,000 to 150,000 clones listed, roughly 80% were seen once. Material: PBMCs. Source of these receptors: a female donor in good health and CMV-seronegative.

The DNA of the CDR3 is TGTGCCAGCAGTTTACAGGGGGCCGGGGGCTACACCTTC. Protein product: CASSLQGAGGYTF. V and J are TRBV27 and TRBJ1-2; 8 nucleotides align to TRBD1. J lost 8 bases, V lost 2 bases, and 4 bases had no gene match. The CDR3 covers 13 residues. Germline CDR1 and CDR2: MNHEY and SMNVEV (reference sequence).

This chain connects TRBV2 to TRBJ1-5; a possible D gene is TRBD1 (5 bases). Trimming took 3 bases from V and 5 from J, leaving 11 bases between them. This CDR3 has 14 residues. Germline lookup yields CDR1 SNHLY and CDR2 FYNNEI. The CDR3 is CASSDRARDQPQHF. As DNA, the CDR3 is TGTGCCAGCAGTGACAGGGCTCGGGATCAGCCCCAGCATTTT.

This chain links TRBV30 with TRBJ1-5; 9 bases fit TRBD1. The V and J ends lost 2 bases and 0 bases, in that order; junction bases with no gene match: 11. CDR3 length: 18 amino acids. The germline gives CDR1 GTSNPN, CDR2 SVGIG (reference sequence). The CDR3 DNA reads TGTGCCTGGAGTTTACCGGGACAGGGCCCTTTTAGCAATCAGCCCCAGCATTTT. This translates into CAWSLPGQGPFSNQPQHF.

This rearrangement joins TRBV19 to TRBJ1-4; 7 nucleotides match TRBD1. The junction had 8 bases not matched to a gene; V was cut back by 5 bases and J by 14 bases. CDR1 and CDR2 from the germline V gene are LNHDA and SQIVND (reference sequence). The CDR3 is made up of 12 amino acids. CDR3 DNA sequence: TGTGCCAGTAGTCTCCAGGGACAGCTCCTGTTTTTT. This gives the protein CASSLQGQLLFF.

This chain connects TRBV10-3 to TRBJ2-7; D gene unclear. Germline-derived CDR1 and CDR2 are ENHRY and SYGVKD. The V end lost 2 bases, the J end lost 5 bases, and 16 bases lay between the germline ends. The CDR3 runs 15 residues. The CDR3 region is CAISEPQALWDEQYF. The CDR3 DNA sequence: TGTGCCATCAGTGAGCCGCAGGCCCTCTGGGACGAGCAGTACTTC.

The V and J genes are TRBV5-1 and TRBJ2-3; 12 bases are a match to TRBD2. The V and J ends lost 0 bases and 5 bases, in that order; junction bases with no gene match: 4. This CDR3 is 16 amino acids long. In germline, CDR1 is SGHRS, CDR2 YFSETQ. CDR3 residues: CASSLALAGGVDTQYF. The CDR3 DNA sequence: TGCGCCAGCAGCTTGGCACTAGCGGGAGGTGTAGATACGCAGTATTTT.

The chain links TRBV10-1 to TRBJ2-7; TRBD1 matches 9 bases. This CDR3 is built from 15 residues. The V and J ends lost 2 bases and 3 bases, in that order; junction bases with no gene match: 5. Germline CDR1 WNHNN, CDR2 SYGVQD (reference sequence). CDR3 residues: CASSERGTGIYEQYF. The CDR3 DNA is TGCGCCAGCAGTGAGAGGGGGACAGGGATCTACGAGCAGTACTTC.

The chain recombines TRBV6-6 with TRBJ2-1, with 8 positions matching TRBD1. CDR3 length: 15 amino acids. The trim removed 0 bases at V and 6 bases at J, leaving 4 bases unmatched. CDR1 is MNHNY, CDR2 SVGAGI, per germline (reference sequence). The CDR3 nucleotides are TGTGCCAGCAGTTACTCCCGGGACAGGCGCAATGAGCAGTTCTTC. The encoded protein is CASSYSRDRRNEQFF.

This clone was found a few times. The chain couples TRBV4-2 to TRBJ2-1; 11 bases align to TRBD2. The CDR3 spans 15 residues. CDR1 and CDR2 from the germline V gene are LGHNA and YNFKEQ. Losses at the gene ends were 3 bases for V and 7 bases for J; bases not matched to a gene: 5. The CDR3 here is CASSQLAGGSNEQFF. The CDR3 nucleotides are TGTGCCAGCAGCCAGCTAGCGGGAGGTAGTAATGAGCAGTTCTTC.

The V gene is TRBV7-9, the J gene TRBJ1-4; perhaps TRBD1 as D (6 bases). This CDR3 spans 15 amino acids. In germline, CDR1 is SEHNR, CDR2 FQNEAQ (reference sequence). V was trimmed by 5 bases and J by 0 bases, leaving 10 bases between them. CDR3 residues: CASSRGGSTNEKLFF. CDR3 DNA sequence: TGTGCCAGCAGCCGAGGGGGTTCAACTAATGAAAAACTGTTTTTT.

The CDR3 protein is CASSSNGEAETQYF. Here the CDR3 DNA reads TGTGCCAGCAGTTCAAATGGAGAGGCGGAGACCCAGTACTTC. The chain couples TRBV27 to TRBJ2-5; D unclear. CDR1 and CDR2 (germline): MNHEY, SMNVEV (reference sequence). The CDR3 loop spans 14 amino acids. Trimming pared 4 bases from V and 5 bases from J, leaving 14 bases between.

The V and J genes are TRBV5-4 and TRBJ2-1; 11 bases map to TRBD2. The CDR3 totals 16 residues. Germline V gene data show CDR1 as SGHNT and CDR2 as YYREEE (reference sequence). J gave up 3 bases and V 3 bases, and 5 bases lay outside the gene matches. CDR3 sequence: CASSSGTSGNYNEQFF. In nucleotides, the CDR3 is TGTGCCAGCAGCTCAGGGACTAGCGGAAACTACAATGAGCAGTTCTTC.

This chain connects TRBV5-4 to TRBJ2-1, with 8 bases aligning to TRBD1. Germline values: CDR1 SGHNT, CDR2 YYREEE (reference sequence). Trimming took 2 bases from V and 3 from J; bases not matched to a gene: 7. CDR3 size: 16 residues. The CDR3 DNA is TGTGCCAGCAGCTTAGCAGGGGGCCCGGGCTACAATGAGCAGTTCTTC. Translated, it gives CASSLAGGPGYNEQFF.

The chain combines TRBV11-2 with TRBJ2-1; no firm D call. V lost 5 bases and J 5 bases, leaving 25 bases between the germline ends. This CDR3 comprises 18 residues. CDR1 is SGHAT and CDR2 is FQNNGV in the germline V gene. CDR3 in amino acids: CASSTTPGWMSENNEQFF. CDR3 nucleotides: TGTGCCAGCAGCACCACCCCCGGGTGGATGAGCGAGAACAATGAGCAGTTCTTC.

The chain uses TRBV4-2 and TRBJ2-1, with 9 bases identical to TRBD2. Per the germline V gene, CDR1 is LGHNA and CDR2 is YNFKEQ. The CDR3 contains 17 residues. The junction had 9 bases not matched to a gene; V was cut back by 2 bases and J by 4 bases. The CDR3: CASSQRASGDFYNEQFF. In DNA form, the CDR3 reads TGTGCCAGCAGCCAACGGGCTAGCGGGGATTTTTACAATGAGCAGTTCTTC.

The J gene is TRBJ1-1, the V gene TRBV6-4, with D unresolved. The CDR3 runs 15 residues. V gave up 0 bases and J gave up 3 bases, with 11 bases separating them. The germline CDR1 and CDR2 sequences are MRHNA and SNTAGT. The CDR3 DNA reads TGTGCCAGCAGTGACTCGCGAACCCGGGACACTGAAGCTTTCTTT. This encodes CASSDSRTRDTEAFF.

A single count supports this clone. J is TRBJ1-1 and V is TRBV4-1, with 10 bases aligning to TRBD1. The CDR3 runs 16 residues. From germline, CDR1 is MGHRA and CDR2 YSYEKL. J gave up 0 bases and V 4 bases, and 5 bases lay outside the gene matches. The CDR3 DNA sequence: TGCGCCAGCAGCCGTGGACAGGGGGGGCTGAACACTGAAGCTTTCTTT. Translated: CASSRGQGGLNTEAFF.

The sample holds one count of this clone. V and J are TRBV4-1 and TRBJ2-1; D uncertain. This CDR3 is built from 15 residues. Trimming took off 1 base at V and 0 bases at J, with 7 bases between the two ends. The germline gives CDR1 MGHRA, CDR2 YSYEKL. CDR3 region: CASSQVVSSYNEQFF. Written as DNA, the CDR3 is TGCGCCAGCAGCCAAGTTGTGAGCTCCTACAATGAGCAGTTCTTC.

The chain carries TRBV27 and TRBJ2-7; 14 nucleotides match TRBD2. The CDR3 runs to 15 residues. In germline, CDR1 is MNHEY, CDR2 SMNVEV (reference sequence). The ends lost 8 bases at V and 6 bases at J; junction bases unmatched: 9. The CDR3 DNA reads as TGTGCCAGCTCGCCCCGACTAGCGGGAGGGGGCGAGCAGTACTTC. Amino acids: CASSPRLAGGGEQYF.

This clone was counted a single time. This chain joins TRBV5-1 and TRBJ1-4, with 8 bases aligning to TRBD1. V dropped 0 bases and J dropped 4; count of bases not matched to a gene: 5. Germline V gives CDR1 SGHRS, CDR2 YFSETQ. The CDR3 is made up of 16 amino acids. The CDR3 nucleotides are TGCGCCAGCAGCTTGGTGGCAGGGGGCGGTAATGAAAAACTGTTTTTT. This codes for CASSLVAGGGNEKLFF.

This clone was observed a handful of times. This chain connects TRBV4-1 to TRBJ2-2; TRBD1 aligns across 8 bases. CDR1 and CDR2 (germline): MGHRA, YSYEKL. CDR3 length: 16 amino acids. V was pared by 0 bases and J by 7 bases, with 7 bases of the junction left unmatched. DNA of the CDR3: TGCGCCAGCAGCCAAGAAGTTCAGGGGGCGGGCGGGGAGCTGTTTTTT. Protein sequence: CASSQEVQGAGGELFF.

In this sample, this clone turned up once. The CDR3 reads CASSVGQATNEKLFF. The DNA for the CDR3 is TGTGCCAGCAGCGTAGGACAGGCAACTAATGAAAAACTGTTTTTT. V is TRBV9 and J is TRBJ1-4; maybe TRBD1 (6 bases). The germline CDR1 and CDR2 sequences are SGDLS and YYNGEE. The CDR3 is 15 amino acids. The V gene lost 0 bases and the J gene lost 0 bases, with 6 bases spanning the gap.

This sequence joins TRBV27 and TRBJ1-4; 7 bases agree with TRBD1. J was trimmed by 8 bases and V by 5 bases; bases with no gene match: 8. The CDR3 is made up of 14 amino acids. Germline V CDR1 and CDR2: MNHEY, SMNVEV (reference sequence). CDR3: CASSLTGSGEKLFF. CDR3 in DNA: TGTGCCAGCAGTCTGACAGGGTCTGGAGAAAAACTGTTTTTT.

V is TRBV27 and J is TRBJ2-7, with D possibly matching TRBD2 (5 bases). V lost 5 bases to trimming and J lost 3 bases, with 11 bases between them. This CDR3 comprises 13 residues. CDR1 MNHEY and CDR2 SMNVEV come from the germline V gene (reference sequence). CDR3: CASSASGDYEQYF. CDR3 DNA: TGTGCCAGCAGTGCCTCCGGGGACTACGAGCAGTACTTC.

V usage is TRBV7-6 and J usage is TRBJ2-7; 10 nucleotides agree with TRBD1. V dropped 5 bases and J dropped 4; count of bases not matched to a gene: 5. There are 14 residues in the CDR3. The V gene's germline CDR1 is SGHVS and CDR2 FNYEAQ. CDR3 amino acids: CASSPGQGVYEQYF. The CDR3 DNA reads as TGTGCCAGCAGCCCCGGACAGGGGGTTTACGAGCAGTACTTC.

About this clone itself: In the same sample, other DNA sequences code for this CDR3. The chain employs TRBV5-1 and TRBJ2-3, with D unclear. Trimming pared 4 bases from V and 0 bases from J, leaving 12 bases between. The germline CDR1 and CDR2 sequences are SGHRS and YFSETQ. This CDR3 region has 15 residues. CDR3 bases: TGCGCCAGCAGCAGTAGAGGCTCTAGCACAGATACGCAGTATTTT. It is translated as CASSSRGSSTDTQYF. Using reference TRBV5-1 and TRBJ2-3 for the parts outside the CDR3, the full variable domain is KAGVTQTPRYLIKTRGQQVTLSCSPISGHRSVSWYQQTPGQGLQFLFEYFSETQRNKGNFPGRFSGRQFSNSRSEMNVSTLELGDSALYLCASSSRGSSTDTQYFGPGTRLTVL.

The rearrangement joins TRBV30 to TRBJ2-2, with D maybe TRBD1 (5 bases). V was clipped by 2 bases and J by 7 bases, with 11 bases between them. Germline V gene data show CDR1 as GTSNPN and CDR2 as SVGIG (reference sequence). The CDR3 spans 13 residues. This chain's CDR3 is CAWSRQPNGELFF. DNA of the CDR3: TGTGCCTGGAGTAGACAGCCTAACGGGGAGCTGTTTTTT.

This rearrangement joins TRBV28 to TRBJ1-6; TRBD1 matches at 10 bases. The ends lost 5 bases at V and 7 bases at J; junction bases unmatched: 11. CDR3 length: 17 residues. CDR1 MDHEN and CDR2 SYDVKM come from the germline V gene. This CDR3 is CASSPWGTGVGNSPLHF. The CDR3 DNA reads TGTGCCAGCAGTCCATGGGGGACAGGGGTGGGAAATTCACCCCTCCACTTT.